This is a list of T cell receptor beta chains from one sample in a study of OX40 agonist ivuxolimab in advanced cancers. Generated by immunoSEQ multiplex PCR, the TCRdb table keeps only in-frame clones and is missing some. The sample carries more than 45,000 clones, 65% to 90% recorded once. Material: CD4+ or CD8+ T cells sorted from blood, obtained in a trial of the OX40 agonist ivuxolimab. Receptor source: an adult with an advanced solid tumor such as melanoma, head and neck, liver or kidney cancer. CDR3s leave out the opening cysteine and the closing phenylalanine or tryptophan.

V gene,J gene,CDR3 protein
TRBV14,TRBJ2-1,AGRGLAGVRQF
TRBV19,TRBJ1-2,ASERQGVSYGYT
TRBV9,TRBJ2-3,ASSVGLAVGSGRRTDTQY
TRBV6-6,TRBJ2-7,ASSRQGVSYEQY
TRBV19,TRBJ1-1,ASSWVNTEAF
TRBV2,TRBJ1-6,ASSELQVRNSPLH
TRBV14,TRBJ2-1,ASSHGPGLKNEQF
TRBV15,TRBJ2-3,ATSLPQRSQRDTQY
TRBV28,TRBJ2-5,ASSSAGGVQTQY
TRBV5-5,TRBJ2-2,ASSLDGTGVVGELF
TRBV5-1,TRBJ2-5,ASSFTSGQETQY
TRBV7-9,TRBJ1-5,ASSRGQGSRPQH
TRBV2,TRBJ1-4,ASSEPGLNEKLF
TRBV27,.,ASSFSSQASYEQY
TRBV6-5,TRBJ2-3,ASSYSPSGITDTQY
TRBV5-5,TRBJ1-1,ASSFDRVFPWA
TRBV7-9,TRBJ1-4,ASSPVGQGMGNEKLF
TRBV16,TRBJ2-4,ASSPSRGQY